The source of this T cell receptor (beta chain) is a study of shared clonotypes between healthy human individuals. The CDR3 runs to 14 residues. V was shortened by 4 bases and J by 0 bases, with 8 bases between the two germline ends. Germline V gene data show CDR1 as SEHNR and CDR2 as FQNEAQ (reference sequence). Using immunoSEQ multiplex PCR, the repertoire was profiled, and TCRdb retains in-frame clones only, with some absent. Of fewer than 550,000 clones listed, nearly 80% are singletons. The origin of this receptor is a woman between 35 and 50 years old in good health. Some clones in this sample may be carry-over from other donors' samples. What was sequenced was PBMCs. This chain connects TRBV7-9 to TRBJ2-3; no clear D. The CDR3 coding sequence is TGTGCCAGCAGCTCCCTTCCCAGCACAGATACGCAGTATTTT. Translated, it gives CASSSLPSTDTQYF.